The entry below describes one T cell receptor (beta chain). V lost 8 bases to trimming and J lost 3 bases; unmatched junction nucleotides: 9. Germline V gives CDR1 GTSNPN, CDR2 SVGIG (reference sequence). The CDR3 sequence is 13 residues long. Here immunoSEQ multiplex PCR was the method, and the copy in TCRdb shows in-frame clones only, minus some. The table shows around 67,000 clones, with 90% occurring only once. This record belongs to a study of T cell changes during pregnancy in multiple sclerosis. The sample was peripheral blood, taken after pregnancy. This TCR was recovered from a female donor in good health, enrolled as a control in a pregnancy study. The chain uses TRBV30 and TRBJ1-1; 7 nucleotides line up with TRBD1. The CDR3 is CAQGHDRDTEAFF. The CDR3 DNA follows: TGTGCCCAAGGTCACGACAGGGACACTGAAGCTTTCTTT.